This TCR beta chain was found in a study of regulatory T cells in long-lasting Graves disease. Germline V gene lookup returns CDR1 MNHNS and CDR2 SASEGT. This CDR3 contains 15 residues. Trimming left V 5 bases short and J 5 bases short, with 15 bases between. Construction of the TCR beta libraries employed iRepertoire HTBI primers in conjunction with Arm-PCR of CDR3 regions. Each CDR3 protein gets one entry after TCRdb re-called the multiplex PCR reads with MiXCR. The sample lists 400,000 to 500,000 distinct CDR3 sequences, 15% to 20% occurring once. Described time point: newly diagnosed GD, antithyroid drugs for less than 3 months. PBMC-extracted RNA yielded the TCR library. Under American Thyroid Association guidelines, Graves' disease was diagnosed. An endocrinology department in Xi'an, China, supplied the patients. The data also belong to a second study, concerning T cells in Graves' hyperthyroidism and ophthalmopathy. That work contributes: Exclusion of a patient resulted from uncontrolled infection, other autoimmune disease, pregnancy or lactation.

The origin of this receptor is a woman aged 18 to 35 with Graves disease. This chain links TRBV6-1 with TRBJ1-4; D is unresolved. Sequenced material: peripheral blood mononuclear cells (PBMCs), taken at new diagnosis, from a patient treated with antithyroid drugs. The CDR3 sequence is CASSPRSGRNEKLFF. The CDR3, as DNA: TGTGCCAGCAGTCCGCGATCAGGAAGGAATGAAAAACTGTTTTTT.